The rows below give T cell receptor beta chains drawn from one sample of a study of CD8 T cells in ankylosing spondylitis. TCRdb recomputed calls from the 5' RACE reads with MiXCR, one row per CDR3 protein. The table includes fewer than 550,000 distinct CDR3 sequences, about 5.7% detected once. The sample comprised blood, either unsorted or a sorted T cell fraction (not recorded which). These receptors were collected from a male donor with ankylosing spondylitis. Each CDR3 is given with its conserved first and last residue. D genes are given only for firm matches. A clone size is listed for some rows: how often the clone was seen (once, few, many), or a class if it is expanded.

D: TRBD1
J: TRBJ1-1
V: TRBV7-2
size: many
DNA: TGTGCCAGCAGTTCCTCGTTCGGACAGGGGTTAGGGGCTTTCTTT
CDR3: CASSSSFGQGLGAFF

D: -
J: TRBJ2-7
V: TRBV29-1
size: many
DNA: TGCAGCGTTGGACGGGGGAGCTCCTACGAGCAGTACTTC
CDR3: CSVGRGSSYEQYF

D: -
J: TRBJ1-1
V: TRBV6-2/TRBV6-3
size: -
DNA: TGTGCCAGCAGCCTACCCCCAAGCATGAACACTGAAGCTTTCTTT
CDR3: CASSLPPSMNTEAFF

D: TRBD2
J: TRBJ2-6
V: TRBV7-8
size: many
DNA: TGTGCCAGCAGCTTAGGAACTAGCGGTTTCTCTGGGGCCAACGTCCTGACTTTC
CDR3: CASSLGTSGFSGANVLTF

D: -
J: TRBJ2-5
V: TRBV2
size: few
DNA: TGTGCCAGCAGTGGCCCGGATCAAGAGACCCAGTACTTC
CDR3: CASSGPDQETQYF

D: -
J: TRBJ1-5
V: TRBV4-2
size: many
DNA: TGTGCCAGCAGCCAAGATAGGGTCCAGCCCCAGCATTTT
CDR3: CASSQDRVQPQHF

D: -
J: TRBJ2-3
V: TRBV15
size: many
DNA: TGTGCCACCAGCAGAGATCACGGAGGCGGGGCAGATACGCAGTATTTT
CDR3: CATSRDHGGGADTQYF

D: -
J: TRBJ2-7
V: TRBV5-1
size: many
DNA: TGCGCCAGCAGCTCCGGTGGCGGGACGTCAACCTACGAGCAGTACTTC
CDR3: CASSSGGGTSTYEQYF

D: TRBD2
J: TRBJ2-5
V: TRBV5-6
size: many
DNA: TGTGCCAGCAGCTACACGGGAGGGGGAAACGGAGAGACCCAGTACTTC
CDR3: CASSYTGGGNGETQYF

D: -
J: TRBJ2-2
V: TRBV12-3/TRBV12-4
size: -
DNA: TGTGCCAGCAGTTTAGACATTTGGGCCGGGGAGCTGTTTTTT
CDR3: CASSLDIWAGELFF

D: TRBD1
J: TRBJ2-2
V: TRBV7-2
size: few
DNA: TGTGCCAGCAGCCCCCCAGGGACAGGGGGCACCGGGGAGCTGTTTTTT
CDR3: CASSPPGTGGTGELFF

D: TRBD2
J: TRBJ2-5
V: TRBV10-3
size: many
DNA: TGTGCCGCGAGGGGAGGGGACTACCAAGAGACCCAGTACTTC
CDR3: CAARGGDYQETQYF

D: TRBD1
J: TRBJ1-2
V: TRBV12-3/TRBV12-4
size: -
DNA: TGTGCCAGCACCAGGACAGGGGAGGGAGGCTACACCTTC
CDR3: CASTRTGEGGYTF

D: TRBD2
J: TRBJ2-1
V: TRBV5-1
size: many
DNA: TGCGCCAGCAGCTCGGGGACTAGCGGGAGGTACAATGAGCAGTTCTTC
CDR3: CASSSGTSGRYNEQFF

D: -
J: TRBJ2-2
V: TRBV5-4
size: -
DNA: TGTGCCAGCAGCTCTTTCCTCGGGGAGCTGTTTTTT
CDR3: CASSSFLGELFF

D: -
J: TRBJ2-7
V: TRBV15
size: many
DNA: TGTGCCACCAGCAGAGATTCGAGGTACGAGCAGTACTTC
CDR3: CATSRDSRYEQYF

D: -
J: TRBJ2-1
V: TRBV6-1
size: many
DNA: TGTGCCAGCAGTCCGCAACTGGCGGCCTACAATGAGCAGTTCTTC
CDR3: CASSPQLAAYNEQFF

D: -
J: TRBJ2-5
V: TRBV20-1
size: many
DNA: TGCAGTGCTAGAGATAGGGTAAAACAAGAGACCCAGTACTTC
CDR3: CSARDRVKQETQYF

D: TRBD1
J: TRBJ2-1
V: TRBV5-6
size: few
DNA: TGTGCCAGCAGCTTGGCGGACAGGGGCGGTAAAGGTGAGCAGTTCTTC
CDR3: CASSLADRGGKGEQFF

D: TRBD2
J: TRBJ2-5
V: TRBV7-2
size: -
DNA: TGTGCCAGCAGCCCAGGGAGGGTCTGGGAGACCCAGTACTTC
CDR3: CASSPGRVWETQYF

D: TRBD2
J: TRBJ2-3
V: TRBV10-3
size: few
DNA: TGTGCCATCAGTGAGCCAGCTAGCGGGACGTTTGATACGCAGTATTTT
CDR3: CAISEPASGTFDTQYF

D: -
J: TRBJ2-2
V: TRBV12-3/TRBV12-4
size: many
DNA: TGTGCCAGCAGTAACTACGTAAACACCGGGGAGCTGTTTTTT
CDR3: CASSNYVNTGELFF

D: -
J: TRBJ1-3
V: TRBV28
size: many
DNA: TGTGCCAGCAGTCCACTTTATAGAACTGGAAACACCATATATTTT
CDR3: CASSPLYRTGNTIYF

D: -
J: TRBJ1-1
V: TRBV20-1
size: many
DNA: TGCAGTGCTACGGGAGGACTCATGAACACTGAAGCTTTCTTT
CDR3: CSATGGLMNTEAFF

D: -
J: TRBJ2-1
V: TRBV6-1
size: many
DNA: TGTGCCAGCAGTGAAATAGACGGTCACTTTCAGTTCTTC
CDR3: CASSEIDGHFQFF

D: TRBD1
J: TRBJ2-7
V: TRBV4-3
size: many
DNA: TGCGCCAGCAGCCAGTGGACAGGGGGCACCTACGAGCAGTACTTC
CDR3: CASSQWTGGTYEQYF

D: -
J: TRBJ2-7
V: TRBV4-3
size: many
DNA: TGCGCCAGCAGCCACGGGACAGCGGGAGTATTTAACGAGCAGTACTTC
CDR3: CASSHGTAGVFNEQYF

D: TRBD2
J: TRBJ2-1
V: TRBV4-2
size: many
DNA: TGTGCCAGCAGCCAGGAGAGCGGGAGCTCCTACAATGAGCAGTTCTTC
CDR3: CASSQESGSSYNEQFF

D: -
J: TRBJ2-1
V: TRBV11-2
size: -
DNA: TGTGCCAGCAGCCCTTTCATGGTCGACAATGAGCAGTTCTTC
CDR3: CASSPFMVDNEQFF

D: TRBD1
J: TRBJ2-7
V: TRBV28
size: -
DNA: TGTGCCAGCAGCCCGGACAGGGGAAGCGGCGACGAGCAGTACTTC
CDR3: CASSPDRGSGDEQYF

D: -
J: TRBJ2-1
V: TRBV5-1
size: few
DNA: TGCGCCAGCAGCTTGAGGGCTAGTCAGGAAAGCGCCATCTACAATGAGCAGTTCTTC
CDR3: CASSLRASQESAIYNEQFF

D: TRBD2
J: TRBJ2-1
V: TRBV5-1
size: many
DNA: TGCGCCAGCAGCCCGACGGGGGGAAGCAATGAGCAGTTCTTC
CDR3: CASSPTGGSNEQFF

D: -
J: TRBJ2-7
V: TRBV10-2
size: many
DNA: TGCGCCAGCAGTTCCGATAAAACCTACGAGCAGTACTTC
CDR3: CASSSDKTYEQYF

D: -
J: TRBJ2-7
V: TRBV4-3
size: many
DNA: TGCGCCAGCAGCCAAGAATCACAGCTGATCTACGAGCAGTACTTC
CDR3: CASSQESQLIYEQYF

D: -
J: TRBJ2-7
V: TRBV28
size: few
DNA: TGTGCCAGCAGTTCTCGCGGGACCGAAACCTACGAGCAGTACTTC
CDR3: CASSSRGTETYEQYF

D: TRBD2
J: TRBJ2-1
V: TRBV18
size: many
DNA: TGTGCCAGCTCACCCTGGACTAGCGTGAACAATGAGCAGTTCTTC
CDR3: CASSPWTSVNNEQFF

D: -
J: TRBJ2-3
V: TRBV10-3
size: many
DNA: TGTGCCATCAGTGACCGCGACGAGGCGAATGCAGATACGCAGTATTTT
CDR3: CAISDRDEANADTQYF

D: TRBD1
J: TRBJ1-1
V: TRBV20-1
size: many
DNA: TGCAGTGCTAGGGGGGACAGCCGGAACACTGAAGCTTTCTTT
CDR3: CSARGDSRNTEAFF

D: -
J: TRBJ2-2
V: TRBV12-3/TRBV12-4
size: few
DNA: TGTGCCAGCAGTAGGGACGAGGGCACCGGGGAGCTGTTTTTT
CDR3: CASSRDEGTGELFF

D: TRBD1
J: TRBJ2-7
V: TRBV5-5
size: many
DNA: TGTGCCAGCAGCCCAATTGGGGACAGCCCCTACGAGCAGTACTTC
CDR3: CASSPIGDSPYEQYF

D: -
J: TRBJ1-6
V: TRBV6-1
size: -
DNA: TGTGCCAGCCAGAGCCGGGTCCCGGATTCACCCCTCCACTTT
CDR3: CASQSRVPDSPLHF

D: -
J: TRBJ2-5
V: TRBV4-3
size: many
DNA: TGCGCCAGCAGCCCCCGATACCTACTGGAAGAGACCCAGTACTTC
CDR3: CASSPRYLLEETQYF